This T cell receptor beta chain was recorded in a study of CD8+ T cells in alopecia areata. Overall study: Each day, treated patients took oral tofacitinib twice, at 5 to 10 mg per dose.

Study-level results: Across lesional scalp, and particularly alopecia totalis/universalis, clonality surpassed that of normal scalp. When scalp samples are sequenced, resident alphabeta T cells of normal skin are also captured.

Deletions cut 7 bases from V and 0 bases from J, with 11 bases between. From germline, CDR1 is SQVTM and CDR2 ANQGSEA. The CDR3 length is 13 residues. Sequencing templates came from extracted RNA that was reverse transcribed into cDNA. Data came from immunoSEQ multiplex PCR; TCRdb stores just in-frame clones and leaves some out. The repertoire consists of 130,000 to 150,000 clones, with approximately 50% occurring once and the leading ten covering about 6.3%. Peripheral blood, together with lesional scalp punch biopsies, was collected from alopecia areata patients. Note on this clone: Its antigen is unknown.

Sequenced sample: CD4+ T cells sorted from blood. The TCR originated in a human donor with alopecia areata. The chain uses TRBV29-1 and TRBJ2-3; D might be TRBD1 or TRBD2, each matching 5 bases. The CDR3 DNA reads TGCAGCGCAAGCCGGGACAGCACAGATACGCAGTATTTT. Its protein is CSASRDSTDTQYF.